This T cell receptor (beta chain) was sequenced during a study of shared clonotypes between healthy human individuals. In this sample, this clone turned up a few times. Authors' processing steps: Owing to the provision of junction-only sequences devoid of quality scores by immunoSEQ, filtering differed. Libraries were prepared by immunoSEQ multiplex PCR; TCRdb keeps only in-frame clonotypes and omits some of them. V and J calls and clone size are as listed in that table; D and trimming were resolved from the DNA. This table has about 2 million clones, roughly 96% appearing once. J gave up 4 bases and V 4 bases, and 6 bases lay outside the gene matches. Germline-derived CDR1 and CDR2 are SGDLS and YYNGEE. There are 15 residues in the CDR3.

The sequence was obtained from a man aged 18 to 30 in good health. The chain recombines TRBV9 with TRBJ2-7, with 12 bases aligning to TRBD1. The sequencing sample was made of naive CD4+ T cells sorted from blood. Noted subset: CD45RA+ positively selected. The CDR3 sequence: CASSTRDRGPYEQYF. The CDR3 nucleotides are TGTGCCAGCAGCACCCGGGACAGGGGGCCGTACGAGCAGTACTTC.